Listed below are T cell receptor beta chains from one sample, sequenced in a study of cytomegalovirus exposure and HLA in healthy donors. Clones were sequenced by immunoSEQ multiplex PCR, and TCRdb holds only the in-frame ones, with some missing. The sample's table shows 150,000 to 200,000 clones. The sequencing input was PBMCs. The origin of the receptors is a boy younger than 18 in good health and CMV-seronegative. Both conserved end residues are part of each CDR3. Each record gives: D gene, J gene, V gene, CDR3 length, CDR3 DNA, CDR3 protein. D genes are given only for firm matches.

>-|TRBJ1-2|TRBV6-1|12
TGTGCCAGCAGTCCGTACAGCTATGGCTACACCTTC
CASSPYSYGYTF
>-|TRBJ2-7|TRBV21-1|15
TGTGCCAGCAGCAAGAGGACAGGGGGTTCCTACGAGCAGTACTTC
CASSKRTGGSYEQYF
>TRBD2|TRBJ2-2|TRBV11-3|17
TGTGCCAGCAGCCCACCCCGAGGGGCGGGGGGCACCGGGGAGCTGTTTTTT
CASSPPRGAGGTGELFF
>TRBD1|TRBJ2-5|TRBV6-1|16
TGTGCCAGCAGTGAGGGGACAGAATTAATCCCGGAGACCCAGTACTTC
CASSEGTELIPETQYF
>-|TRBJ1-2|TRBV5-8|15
TGTGCCAGCAGCCGCCCTGCGGAGGGGAACTATGGCTACACCTTC
CASSRPAEGNYGYTF
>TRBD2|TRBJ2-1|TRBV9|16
TGTGCCAGCAGCTCCGCCGAAGGGCGGGAGTACAATGAGCAGTTCTTC
CASSSAEGREYNEQFF
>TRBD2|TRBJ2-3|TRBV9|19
TGTGCCAGCAGCGGCCTCGGGCTAGCGGGGGGGCCGTCCCGAGATACGCAGTATTTT
CASSGLGLAGGPSRDTQYF
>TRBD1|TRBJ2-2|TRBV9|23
TGTGCCAGCAGCGACAAAAGTAGTAACCGGGACAGGGCAACACCCGCGAACACCGGGGAGCTGTTTTTT
CASSDKSSNRDRATPANTGELFF
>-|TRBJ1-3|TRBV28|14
TGTGCCAGCAGTCCAACAGGGTCTGGAAACACCATATATTTT
CASSPTGSGNTIYF
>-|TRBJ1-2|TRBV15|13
TGTGCCACCGGCAAGGCAGGGGACTATGGCTACACCTTC
CATGKAGDYGYTF
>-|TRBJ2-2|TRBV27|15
TGTGCCAGCAGTTTCCAGACAACGAACACCGGGGAGCTGTTTTTT
CASSFQTTNTGELFF
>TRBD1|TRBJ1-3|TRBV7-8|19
TGTGCCAGCAGCTTTATACAGGGACAGGGGGCGATCTCTGGAAACACCATATATTTT
CASSFIQGQGAISGNTIYF
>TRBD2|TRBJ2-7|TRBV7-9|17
TGTGCCAGCAGCTCCACCCGGACTAGCGGGGGGTTTTTCGAGCAGTACTTC
CASSSTRTSGGFFEQYF
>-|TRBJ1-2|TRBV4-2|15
TGTGCCAGCAGGCGAGGCTTGGCCACCAACTATGGCTACACCTTC
CASRRGLATNYGYTF
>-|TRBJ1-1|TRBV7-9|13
TGTGCCAGCAGCCCCGCTGGGGCCACTGAAGCTTTCTTT
CASSPAGATEAFF
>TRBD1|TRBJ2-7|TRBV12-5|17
TGTGCTAGTGGTGCGACCGCCGGGACAGGGGTTTCTAGCGAGCAGTACTTC
CASGATAGTGVSSEQYF
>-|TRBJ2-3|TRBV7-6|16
TGTGCCAGCAGTTTAGGGTTGGGGGCTCCCACAGATACGCAGTATTTT
CASSLGLGAPTDTQYF
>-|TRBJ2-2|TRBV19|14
TGTGCCAGTAGTATAGACAGGGGATCCGGGGAGCTGTTTTTT
CASSIDRGSGELFF
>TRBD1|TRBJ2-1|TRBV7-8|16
TGTGCCAGCAGCATCCCCCGGGACAGGGGGTGGAATGAGCAGTTCTTC
CASSIPRDRGWNEQFF
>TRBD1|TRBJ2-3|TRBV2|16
TGTGCCAGCAGTGAACATACAGGGGGCCGAAAGGATACGCAGTATTTT
CASSEHTGGRKDTQYF
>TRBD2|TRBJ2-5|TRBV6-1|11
TGTGCCAGCGGCAGGGAGGGGACCCAGTACTTC
CASGREGTQYF
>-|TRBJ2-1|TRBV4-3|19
TGCGCCAGCAGCCCCTGGCGGGCAGACAGGCCGGGTTACTTTAATGAGCAGTTCTTC
CASSPWRADRPGYFNEQFF
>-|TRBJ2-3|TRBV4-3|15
TGCGCCAGCAGCCAGGGGGGGCGAGTCACAGATACGCAGTATTTT
CASSQGGRVTDTQYF
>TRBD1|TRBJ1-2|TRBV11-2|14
TGTGCCAGCAGCACTGGACAGGGGGCGTTCGGCTACACCTTC
CASSTGQGAFGYTF
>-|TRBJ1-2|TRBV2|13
TGTGCCAGCACTCAACCAGGCCAAGCCGGCTACACCTTC
CASTQPGQAGYTF
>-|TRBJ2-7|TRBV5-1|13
TGCGCCAGCAGCCTGGACGGTAATTACGAGCAGTACTTC
CASSLDGNYEQYF
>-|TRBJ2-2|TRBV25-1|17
TGTGCCAGCAGTGAATATATCGGTCAGGCAAACACCGGGGAGCTGTTTTTT
CASSEYIGQANTGELFF
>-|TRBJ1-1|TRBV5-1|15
TGCGCCAGCAGCTTGGTAGGGTTAGAGGGCACTGAAGCTTTCTTT
CASSLVGLEGTEAFF
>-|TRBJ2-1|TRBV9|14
TGTGCCAGCAGCGAGGGGATCCTACGGGATGAGCAGTTCTTC
CASSEGILRDEQFF
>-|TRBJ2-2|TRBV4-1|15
TGCGCCAGCAGCCAAGCTGCGTGGGCCACCGGGGAGCTGTTTTTT
CASSQAAWATGELFF
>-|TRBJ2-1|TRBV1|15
TGCACCAGCAGCGCCCGGGACAGGGATTTCGATGAGCAGTTCTTC
CTSSARDRDFDEQFF
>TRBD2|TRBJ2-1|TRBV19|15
TGTGCCAGTACCCTTTCCGGGGGGGCAGGGAATGAGCAGTTCTTC
CASTLSGGAGNEQFF
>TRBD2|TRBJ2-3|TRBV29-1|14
TGCAGCGTTGGATTTGGGGGGGGCACAGATACGCAGTATTTT
CSVGFGGGTDTQYF
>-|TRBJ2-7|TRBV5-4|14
TGTGCTAGCAGCTTGTCAGGGCCCTCCTACGAGCAGTACTTC
CASSLSGPSYEQYF
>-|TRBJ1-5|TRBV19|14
TGTGCCAGTAGTACTGGGGGCACCTTGAGCCCCCAGCATTTT
CASSTGGTLSPQHF
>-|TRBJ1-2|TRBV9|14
TGTGCCAGCAGCGTTAGTGCGGGGTCCTATGGTTACACCTTC
CASSVSAGSYGYTF
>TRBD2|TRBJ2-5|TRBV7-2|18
TGTGCCAGCAGCCCTCCTCCCATAACTAGCGGTCCCCAAGAGACCCAGTACTTC
CASSPPPITSGPQETQYF
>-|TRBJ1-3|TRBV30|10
TGTGCCTGGAGCGACAATATCATATATTTT
CAWSDNIIYF
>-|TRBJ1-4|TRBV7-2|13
TGTGCCAGCAGCTTAGCCAGGAATGAAAAACTGTTTTTT
CASSLARNEKLFF
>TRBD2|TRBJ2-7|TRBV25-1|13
TGTGCCAGCAGAGGCGGGGGGACCTACGAGCAGTACTTC
CASRGGGTYEQYF
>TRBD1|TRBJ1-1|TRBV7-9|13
TGTGCCAGCAGGGGTGACAGGGACACTGAAGCTTTCTTT
CASRGDRDTEAFF
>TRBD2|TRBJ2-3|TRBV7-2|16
TGTGCCAGCTCAGGGGTTAGCGGGGGTAGCACAGATACGCAGTATTTT
CASSGVSGGSTDTQYF
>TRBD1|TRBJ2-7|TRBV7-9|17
TGTGCCAGCAGCCCCGCGAAAGGGGACAGGGAATTGGGGGAGCAGTACTTC
CASSPAKGDRELGEQYF
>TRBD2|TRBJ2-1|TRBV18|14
TGTGCCAGCTCCAGTAGACTAGCGGACAATGAGCAGTTCTTC
CASSSRLADNEQFF